This TCR beta chain was documented in a study of blood T cells in healthy people across ages (dated by TCRdb to 2013 to 2016). As for the study more broadly: In model experiments, roughly one uniquely barcoded TCR beta cDNA molecule per two T cells was captured by template switching. Age-related changes in TCR beta repertoire diversity were measured in the study by deep sequencing normalized with unique cDNA molecular identifiers. Donors were grouped into four age groups: young (average approximately 16 years), middle-aged (around 39), aged (approximately 58) and long-lived (just over 80). Donors of different ages were randomly distributed across sequencing lanes to avoid experimental bias. For two donors (one aged 18 to 30 and one aged 80 or older), the study analyzed two additional independent replicas of 1 million unique cDNA reads from the same blood draw. Study-wide conclusions, independent of this receptor: The long-lived group showed more naive CD4+ T cells, fewer expanded clones and increased TCR diversity than the aged group, suggesting age selection. Because donor CMV infection status was unknown, age-related changes in expanded clonotypes were potentially confounded. Observed TCR beta diversity correlated strongly with the percentage of naive T cells measured by flow cytometry. Conclusive comparison of naive and antigen-experienced compartments was prevented by the profiling of bulk unsorted PBMCs. Estimates of total diversity based on one million sequenced T cells were regarded as lower bounds and as underestimates. Observed TCR beta diversity per million T cells fell roughly linearly with age, and a significant reduction was already apparent by age roughly 40.

Libraries came from 5' RACE. Sequencer: Illumina HiSeq 2500. A second roughly 6 to 12 cycle PCR used a sample-barcoded 5' primer and a J-beta primer mix. A unique molecular identifier was introduced onto each TCR beta cDNA molecule by a template-switch 5' adaptor carrying 12 random nucleotides. Each sample yielded at least 2.5 million CDR3-containing paired-end reads. The Mint cDNA synthesis kit, primed by a TRBC-specific oligonucleotide, was used to synthesize first-strand cDNA from all RNA. Following uracil-DNA glycosylase treatment, a first 18-cycle PCR with universal primers M1SS and BC2_uni_R was performed on all cDNA. For the original study's pipeline: Each sample was normalized by randomly selecting 1 million high-quality reads, each carrying a distinct molecular identifier. Instead of being binned into consensus sequences, reads that shared molecular identifiers were thrown out. MiTCR, run with a Q25 quality threshold and the strictest error-elimination algorithm, handled CDR3 identification, clonotype clustering and error correction. A nonparametric unseen species model using Euler transformation provided a lower-bound estimate of total TCR beta diversity. The public reads were reprocessed in TCRdb via fastp at Q25 and MiXCR, keeping in-frame beta chains. CDR3 protein sequences are deduplicated, and each keeps its most common genes and DNA. These V and J calls derive from TCRdb rather than the authors' analysis. This sample gives 800,000 or so distinct CDR3 sequences in total; about 45% of them show up just once. The ten largest clones take up approximately 18% of the sample.

From its cysteine to its phenylalanine, the CDR3 spans 15 amino acids. The kept DNA is CDR3 alone, 45 bases in frame from the first base. The germline V gene specifies MDHEN as CDR1 and SYDVKM as CDR2. V is pared back by 6 bases and J by 3 bases, with 15 bases lying between the germline termini. Donors were 39 systemically healthy Caucasian individuals from Russia aged roughly 6 to 90 years. Approximately 9 milliliters of peripheral blood were collected from each donor into EDTA-treated Vacutainer tubes. PBMCs were isolated by Ficoll-Paque density-gradient centrifugation, with at least 6.5 million obtained per sample. Total RNA was extracted from PBMCs with Trizol reagent, with at least 6 micrograms obtained per sample. For every donor, an aliquot of PBMCs went through flow cytometry to measure the percentages of naive CD45RAhigh/CD27high T cells. On this clonotype: Its target antigen remains unknown. One base away there is no much larger clone; base qualities are not given.

The sequence was obtained from a man aged 80 or over in good health. The sequence is built from TRBV28 and TRBJ2-1; the D assignment is uncertain and may be TRBD1 or TRBD2, with 5 bases supporting each. Source material: blood. The DNA sequence is given as TGTGCCAGCAGGATCTCCGGGACCCGCTACAATGAGCAGTTCTTC. The resulting protein is CASRISGTRYNEQFF.